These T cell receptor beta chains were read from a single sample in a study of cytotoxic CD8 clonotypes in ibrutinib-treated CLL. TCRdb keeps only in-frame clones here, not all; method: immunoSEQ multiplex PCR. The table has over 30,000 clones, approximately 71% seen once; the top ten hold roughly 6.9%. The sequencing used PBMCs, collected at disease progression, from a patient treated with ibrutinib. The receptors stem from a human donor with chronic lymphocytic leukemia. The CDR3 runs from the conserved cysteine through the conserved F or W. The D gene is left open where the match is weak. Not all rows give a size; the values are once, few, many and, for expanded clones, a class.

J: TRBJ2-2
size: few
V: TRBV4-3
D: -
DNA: TGCGCCAGCAGCTCCCCGCTTCTGGCCGGGGAGCTGTTTTTT
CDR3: CASSSPLLAGELFF

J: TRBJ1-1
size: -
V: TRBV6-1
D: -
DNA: TGTGCCAGCAAGATGAACACTGAAGCTTTCTTT
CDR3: CASKMNTEAFF

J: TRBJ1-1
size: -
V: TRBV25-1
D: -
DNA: TGTGCCAGCAGTCCCGGCCCGGACACTGAAGCTTTCTTT
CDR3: CASSPGPDTEAFF

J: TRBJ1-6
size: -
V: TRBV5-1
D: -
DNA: TGCGCCAGCAGCTTGGATCAGGGCTCCTATAATTCACCCCTCCACTTT
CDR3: CASSLDQGSYNSPLHF

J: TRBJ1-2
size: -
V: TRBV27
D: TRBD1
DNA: TGTGCCAGCCGCACAACGGGACAGGGCTTTGGCTACACCTTC
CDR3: CASRTTGQGFGYTF

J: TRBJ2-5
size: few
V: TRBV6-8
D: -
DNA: TGTGCCAGCAGCCTAGGCGGACTATATCGGTGCCAAAAGTACTTC
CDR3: CASSLGGLYRCQKYF

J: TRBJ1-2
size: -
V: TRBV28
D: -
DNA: TGTGCCAGCAGTTTTCGTACGAGGAGCTACACCTTC
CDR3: CASSFRTRSYTF

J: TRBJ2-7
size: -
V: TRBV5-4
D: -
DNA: TGTGCCAGCAGCTTCGACGTGATACGCGAGCAGTACTTC
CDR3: CASSFDVIREQYF

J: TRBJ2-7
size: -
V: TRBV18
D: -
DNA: TGTGCCAGCTCACTGATGGGAGAGGGAAACTACGAGCAGTACTTC
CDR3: CASSLMGEGNYEQYF

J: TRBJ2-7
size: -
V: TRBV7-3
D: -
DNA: TGTGCCAGCAGCTTAACAGAAGGGGGAGAGCAGTACTTC
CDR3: CASSLTEGGEQYF

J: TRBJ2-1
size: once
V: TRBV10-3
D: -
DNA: TGTGCCATCAGTGTACGAGGAGAGCAGTTCTTC
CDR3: CAISVRGEQFF

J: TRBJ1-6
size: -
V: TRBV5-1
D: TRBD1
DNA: TGCGCCACGAGGAGACAGGGCGACTCACCCCTCCACTTT
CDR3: CATRRQGDSPLHF

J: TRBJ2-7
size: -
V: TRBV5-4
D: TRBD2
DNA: TGTGCCAGCAGCCCAGGACTAGAACCCTACGAGCAGTACTTC
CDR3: CASSPGLEPYEQYF

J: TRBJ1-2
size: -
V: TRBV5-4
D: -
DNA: TGTGCCAGCAGCTTGTCACCTCAGAGAAATTATGGCTACACCTTC
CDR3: CASSLSPQRNYGYTF

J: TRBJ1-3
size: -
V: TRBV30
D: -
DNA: TGTGCCTGGAGTCGGGGAGGCTCTGGAAACACCATATATTTT
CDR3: CAWSRGGSGNTIYF

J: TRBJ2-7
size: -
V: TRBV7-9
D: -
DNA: TGTGCCAGCAGCTTAGAAGGGCAAGCATTCTACGAGCAGTACTTC
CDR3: CASSLEGQAFYEQYF

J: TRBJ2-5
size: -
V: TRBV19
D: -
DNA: TGTGCCAGTAGTATTAGACGGGGTCAAGAGACCCAGTACTTC
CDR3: CASSIRRGQETQYF

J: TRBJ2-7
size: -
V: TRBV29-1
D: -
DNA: TGCAGCGTTGGGCCAGACCAATACGAGCAGTACTTC
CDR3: CSVGPDQYEQYF

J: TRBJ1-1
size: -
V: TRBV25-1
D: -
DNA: TGTGCCAGCAGTGAATCGAGGCAGGGGAACACTGAAGCTTTCTTT
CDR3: CASSESRQGNTEAFF

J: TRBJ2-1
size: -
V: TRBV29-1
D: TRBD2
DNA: TGCAGCGTAACGGGACTAGCGGGAGGGTCCTACAATGAGCAGTTCTTC
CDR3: CSVTGLAGGSYNEQFF

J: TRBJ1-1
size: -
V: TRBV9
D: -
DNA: TGTGCCAGCAGCGGGACGGGGATCAGCCCCCCTGAAGCTTTCTTT
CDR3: CASSGTGISPPEAFF

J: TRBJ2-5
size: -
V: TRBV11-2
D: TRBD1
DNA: TGTGCCAGCACCCTAACAGGGGGCGAGGAGACCCAGTACTTC
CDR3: CASTLTGGEETQYF

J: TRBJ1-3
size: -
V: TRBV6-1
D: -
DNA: TGTGCCAGCGGGACCGATACTGGAAACACCATATATTTT
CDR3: CASGTDTGNTIYF

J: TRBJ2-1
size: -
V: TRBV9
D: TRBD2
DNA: TGTGCCAGCAGCGTAGGGCGGGAGTACTACAATGAGCAGTTCTTC
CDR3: CASSVGREYYNEQFF

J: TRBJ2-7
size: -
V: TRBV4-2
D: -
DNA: TGTGCCAGCAGCCAAGAGAGGATGGGAGACGAGCAGTACTTC
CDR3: CASSQERMGDEQYF

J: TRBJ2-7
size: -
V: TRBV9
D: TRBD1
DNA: TGTGCCAGCAGCGTAGGGGGACAGGGCTCCTACGAGCAGTACTTC
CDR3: CASSVGGQGSYEQYF

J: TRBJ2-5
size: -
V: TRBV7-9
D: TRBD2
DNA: TGTGCCAGCAGCATTAGCGGGCAAGAGACCCAGTACTTC
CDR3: CASSISGQETQYF

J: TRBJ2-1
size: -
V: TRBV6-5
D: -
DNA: TGTGCCAGCGGGACCTACAATGAGCAGTTCTTC
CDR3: CASGTYNEQFF

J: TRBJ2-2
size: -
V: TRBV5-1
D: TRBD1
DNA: TGCGCCAGCAGAAAAACAGGGGGCGCAACCGGGGAGCTGTTTTTT
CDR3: CASRKTGGATGELFF

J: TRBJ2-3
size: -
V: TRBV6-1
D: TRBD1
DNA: TGTGCCAGCAGTGGCCGACAGGGGGCGGGAACAGATACGCAGTATTTT
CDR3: CASSGRQGAGTDTQYF

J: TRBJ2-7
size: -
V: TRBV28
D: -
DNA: TGTGCCAGCAGCGAGGGGGGGCTTGGGTACGAGCAGTACTTC
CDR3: CASSEGGLGYEQYF

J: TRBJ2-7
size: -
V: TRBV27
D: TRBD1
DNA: TGTGCCAGCAGGACCGGGACAGGGTCCTACGAGCAGTACTTC
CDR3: CASRTGTGSYEQYF

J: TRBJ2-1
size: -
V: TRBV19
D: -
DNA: TGTGCCAGTAGTTGGGCAGTTATGAATGAGCAGTTCTTC
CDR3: CASSWAVMNEQFF

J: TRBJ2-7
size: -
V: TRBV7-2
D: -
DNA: TGTGCCAGCAGCCCCATTGGGGGAGGCAACTACGAGCAGTACTTC
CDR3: CASSPIGGGNYEQYF

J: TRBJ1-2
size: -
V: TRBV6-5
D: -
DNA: TGTGCCAGCAGTTACGGGGCGGGCACTAACTATGGCTACACCTTC
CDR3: CASSYGAGTNYGYTF

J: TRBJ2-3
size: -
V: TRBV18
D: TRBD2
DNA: TGTGCCAGCTCACCTTTCAGCGGGAGGACAGATACGCAGTATTTT
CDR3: CASSPFSGRTDTQYF

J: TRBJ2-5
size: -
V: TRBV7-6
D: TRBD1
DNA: TGTGCCAGCAGCTTAGCGGTGACAGGGGGCGCGGAGACCCAGTACTTC
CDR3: CASSLAVTGGAETQYF

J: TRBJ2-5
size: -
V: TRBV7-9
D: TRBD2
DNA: TGTGCCAGCAGCTTAAGCGGGAGAGGGTTAGGCCAAGAGACCCAGTACTTC
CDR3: CASSLSGRGLGQETQYF

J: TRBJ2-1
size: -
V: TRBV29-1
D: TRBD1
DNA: TGCAGCGTTACAGGGGATCTTTACAATGAGCAGTTCTTC
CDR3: CSVTGDLYNEQFF

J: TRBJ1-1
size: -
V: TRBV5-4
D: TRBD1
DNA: TGTGCCAGCAGCCGAGGACAGGGCAGATCCATGAACACTGAAGCTTTCTTT
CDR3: CASSRGQGRSMNTEAFF

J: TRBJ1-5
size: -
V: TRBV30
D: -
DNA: TGTGCCTGGAGTGACCGGTCGGACAATCAGCCCCAGCATTTT
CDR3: CAWSDRSDNQPQHF

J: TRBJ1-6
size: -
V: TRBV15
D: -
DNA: TGTGCCACCAGCACCCGGACTTCGGGCTCACCCCTCCACTTT
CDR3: CATSTRTSGSPLHF

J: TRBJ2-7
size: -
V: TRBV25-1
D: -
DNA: TGTGCCAGCAGGAAGGGGTTCTACGAGCAGTACTTC
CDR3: CASRKGFYEQYF

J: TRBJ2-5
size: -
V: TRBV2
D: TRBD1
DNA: TGTGCCAGCAGTCCGGACAGGGGATCTGGAGAGACCCAGTACTTC
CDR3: CASSPDRGSGETQYF

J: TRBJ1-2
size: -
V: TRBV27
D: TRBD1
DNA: TGTGCCAGCAGTTTTGACAGGGGCTATGGCTACACCTTC
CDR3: CASSFDRGYGYTF

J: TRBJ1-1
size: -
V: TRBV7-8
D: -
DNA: TGTGCCAGCAGCTTGGCCGAGAACACTGAAGCTTTCTTT
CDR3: CASSLAENTEAFF

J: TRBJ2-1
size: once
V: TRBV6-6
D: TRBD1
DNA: TGTGCCAGCAGACAATCCGGGACAGGGGGCAATGAGCAGTTCTTC
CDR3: CASRQSGTGGNEQFF

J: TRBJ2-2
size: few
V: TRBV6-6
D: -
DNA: TGTGCCAGCGATATCGGAAGGGGGGCGAACACCGGGGAGCTGTTTTTT
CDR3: CASDIGRGANTGELFF

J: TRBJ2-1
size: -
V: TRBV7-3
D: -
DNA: TGTGCCAGCAGCCCAACAGGAGTAGGGTACAATGAGCAGTTCTTC
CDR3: CASSPTGVGYNEQFF

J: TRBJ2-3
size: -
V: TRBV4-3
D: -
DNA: TGCGCCAGCAGCCAAGGTACAACGGCTAGCACAGATACGCAGTATTTT
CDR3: CASSQGTTASTDTQYF

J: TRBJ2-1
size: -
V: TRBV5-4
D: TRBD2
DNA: TGTGCCAGCAGCTTGGACCCTAGCGGGAGAAATGAGCAGTTCTTC
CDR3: CASSLDPSGRNEQFF

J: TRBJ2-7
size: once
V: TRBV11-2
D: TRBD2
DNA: TGTGCCAGCAGCTTGATGACTAGCGTTAGCTCCTACGAGCAGTACTTC
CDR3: CASSLMTSVSSYEQYF

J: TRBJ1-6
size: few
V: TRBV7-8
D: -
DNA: TGTGCCAGCAGCTACCGACAGGCCGGGAATTCACCCCTCCACTTT
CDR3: CASSYRQAGNSPLHF

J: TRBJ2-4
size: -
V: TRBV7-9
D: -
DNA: TGTGCCAGCAGCTATCAGACTACAAACAAAAACATTCAGTACTTC
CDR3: CASSYQTTNKNIQYF

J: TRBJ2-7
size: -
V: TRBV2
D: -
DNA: TGTGCCAGCAGGAGAGAAACGAGCTACGAGCAGTACTTC
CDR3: CASRRETSYEQYF

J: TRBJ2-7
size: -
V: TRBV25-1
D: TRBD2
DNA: TGTGCCAGCATTAGCGGGAGGGCCTACCCCTACGAGCAGTACTTC
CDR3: CASISGRAYPYEQYF

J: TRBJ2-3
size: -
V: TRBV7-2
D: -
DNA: TGTGCCAGCAGCTTTTCGACGAGCACAGATACGCAGTATTTT
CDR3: CASSFSTSTDTQYF

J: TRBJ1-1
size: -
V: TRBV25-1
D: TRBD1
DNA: TGTGCCAGCAGTGAATTTGGGACAGCGAAGGGCGCTTTCTTT
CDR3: CASSEFGTAKGAFF

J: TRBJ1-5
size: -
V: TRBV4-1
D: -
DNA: TGCGCCAGCAGCCAAGAGGGTGTCGGCAATCAGCCCCAGCATTTT
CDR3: CASSQEGVGNQPQHF

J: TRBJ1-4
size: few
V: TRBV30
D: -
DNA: TGTGCCTGGAGTAACCCCCCCCGTGAGGGTGAAAAACTGTTTTTT
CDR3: CAWSNPPREGEKLFF